The present T cell receptor (beta chain) was sequenced within a study of blood T cell repertoires in COVID-19. Study at large: There were acute and convalescent COVID-19 samples, and they came from the United States, Italy and Spain.

Methods used by the authors: Estimation of nucleated cell counts relied on the amplification of reference gene primers. Clones were sequenced by immunoSEQ multiplex PCR, and TCRdb holds only the in-frame ones, with some missing. The DNA was the basis for D and trimming; V, J and clone size are from that table. The sample shows some 350,000 clones, about 88% of them seen only once. The CDR3 has 16 amino acids. V lost 4 bases and J lost 3, with 15 bases in between. The germline V gene has CDR1 KGHSH and CDR2 LQKENI. The sequencing input was PBMCs or T cells enriched from blood (not recorded which). The clonotype originates from a woman aged 25 to 45 who had recovered from COVID-19. The chain combines TRBV18 with TRBJ1-4; D may be TRBD1 (5 bases). As DNA, the CDR3 is TGTGCCAGCTCACTGACCACGGGGGGAGCTAATGAAAAACTGTTTTTT. Amino acids: CASSLTTGGANEKLFF.